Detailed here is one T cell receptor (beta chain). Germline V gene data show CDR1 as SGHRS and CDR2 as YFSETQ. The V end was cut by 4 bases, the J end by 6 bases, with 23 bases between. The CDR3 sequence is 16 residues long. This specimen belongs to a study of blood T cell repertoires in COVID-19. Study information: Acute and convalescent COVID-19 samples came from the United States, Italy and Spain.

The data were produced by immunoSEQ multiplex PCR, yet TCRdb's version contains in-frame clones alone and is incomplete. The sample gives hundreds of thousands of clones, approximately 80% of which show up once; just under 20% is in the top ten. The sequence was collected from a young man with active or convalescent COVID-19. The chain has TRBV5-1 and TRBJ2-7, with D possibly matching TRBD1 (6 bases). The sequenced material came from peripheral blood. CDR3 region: CASSAAWGLQFLEQYF. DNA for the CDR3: TGCGCCAGCAGCGCCGCCTGGGGGCTCCAATTTCTCGAGCAGTACTTC.